These 20 T cell receptor beta chains share one sample of origin, sequenced in a study of cytomegalovirus exposure and HLA in healthy donors. With 60 Vbeta and 13 Jbeta primers, the PCR was carried out. Libraries were prepared by immunoSEQ multiplex PCR; TCRdb keeps only in-frame clonotypes and omits some of them. The data hold about 98,000 clones, with about 81% observed a single time. The sequenced sample consisted of PBMCs. The source is a man younger than 35 in good health and CMV-seropositive.

Notes on this clone: A read error may produce the germline difference seen at one junction end. The chain combines TRBV7-9 with TRBJ1-2; D is possibly TRBD1 (6 bases). This CDR3 contains 13 residues. CDR1 and CDR2 (germline): SEHNR, FQNEAQ (reference sequence). The CDR3 reads CSSSLAGVLGYTF. As DNA, the CDR3 is TGTTCCAGCAGCTTAGCAGGGGTACTTGGCTACACCTTC. Complete variable domain (other parts from reference TRBV7-9 and TRBJ1-2): DTGVSQNPRHKITKRGQNVTFRCDPISEHNRLYWYRQTLGQGPEFLTYFQNEAQLEKSRLLSDRFSAERPKGSFSTLEIQRTEQGDSAMYLCSSSLAGVLGYTFGSGTRLTVV.

The chain couples TRBV7-8 to TRBJ1-2, with a weak D call TRBD1 (6 bases). CDR1 and CDR2 (germline): SGHVS, FQNEAQ. The CDR3 covers 15 residues. The V end was cut by 4 bases, the J end by 3 bases, with 15 bases between. CDR3 bases: TGTGCCAGCAGCTATGGGCAGGGGCTCGACTATGGCTACACCTTC. Translation gives CASSYGQGLDYGYTF.

The genes are TRBV6-1 and TRBJ2-7; no clear D gene. CDR1 MNHNS and CDR2 SASEGT come from the germline V gene. The CDR3 is 12 amino acids. V shed 5 bases and J shed 2 bases, with 7 bases lying between them. CDR3 in amino acids: CASSPLTYEQYF. In DNA, the CDR3 is TGTGCCAGCAGTCCCTTAACCTACGAGCAGTACTTC.

This chain uses TRBV28 with TRBJ1-5, with TRBD1 identical over 9 bases. The ends lost 11 bases at V and 3 bases at J; junction bases unmatched: 11. CDR1 and CDR2 from the germline V gene are MDHEN and SYDVKM. This CDR3 has 15 amino acids. The CDR3 nucleotides read TGTGCCGGAACAGGGGGCGCGGGTCCCAATCAGCCCCAGCATTTT. Translation gives CAGTGGAGPNQPQHF.

The chain employs TRBV12-5 and TRBJ2-5; TRBD2 might be the D (5 bases). There are 12 residues in the CDR3. Germline CDR1 reads LGHNT; CDR2 reads FRNRAP. Between the trimmed V and J ends, which lost 4 bases and 4 bases, there was a span of 7 bases. The CDR3 protein is CASGSAGETQYF. The CDR3 nucleotides read TGTGCTAGTGGTTCCGCGGGAGAGACCCAGTACTTC.

V usage is TRBV5-1 and J usage is TRBJ1-4; D perhaps matches TRBD1 (5 bases). CDR3 length equals 14 residues. From germline, CDR1 is SGHRS and CDR2 YFSETQ. Trimming cost V 7 bases and J 4 bases, with 14 bases left between them. The CDR3 bases are TGCGCCAGCGCTGCCAGGGCGGATAATGAAAAACTGTTTTTT. It encodes CASAARADNEKLFF.

In its sample, this clone was seen a few times. The chain combines TRBV10-3 with TRBJ2-1; 8 nucleotides align to TRBD1. Germline V gene data show CDR1 as ENHRY and CDR2 as SYGVKD. J was trimmed by 9 bases and V by 0 bases; bases with no gene match: 13. This CDR3 spans 17 amino acids. CDR3 sequence: CAISESYPGQVLSEQFF. In DNA, the CDR3 is TGTGCCATCAGTGAGTCCTACCCGGGACAGGTCCTTAGTGAGCAGTTCTTC.

This chain links TRBV7-2 with TRBJ1-1; 7 bases map to TRBD1. Per the germline V gene, CDR1 is SGHTA and CDR2 is FQGNSA. This CDR3 is 15 amino acids long. V dropped 5 bases and J dropped 0; count of bases not matched to a gene: 6. The CDR3 sequence: CASSQTGLMNTEAFF. The DNA for the CDR3 is TGTGCCAGCAGCCAGACAGGGCTCATGAACACTGAAGCTTTCTTT.

The chain joins TRBV6-1 to TRBJ2-7; D is undetermined. The CDR3 totals 14 residues. V lost 0 bases to trimming and J lost 3 bases, with 9 bases between them. Germline loops: CDR1 MNHNS, CDR2 SASEGT. The CDR3 DNA follows: TGTGCCAGCAGTGAAGCTACAGAATACTACGAGCAGTACTTC. Encoded protein: CASSEATEYYEQYF.

The DNA of the CDR3 is TGTGCCAGCAGTGAGCTACCAGGGTTCAGCAATAATTCACCCCTCCACTTT. It translates to CASSELPGFSNNSPLHF. The chain couples TRBV6-4 to TRBJ1-6; D is possibly TRBD1 (5 bases). The CDR3 is 17 amino acids. CDR1 and CDR2 from the germline V gene are MRHNA and SNTAGT. The V gene lost 3 bases and the J gene lost 5 bases, with 17 bases spanning the gap.

The CDR3 region is CASSQVGGVGNTIYF. The DNA of the CDR3 is TGTGCCAGCAGCCAAGTCGGCGGGGTCGGAAACACCATATATTTT. V usage is TRBV14 and J usage is TRBJ1-3; D is undetermined. CDR1 is SGHDN and CDR2 is FVKESK in the germline V gene. The CDR3 extends over 15 amino acids. V was shortened by 1 base and J by 4 bases, with 11 bases between the two germline ends.

The J gene is TRBJ2-5, the V gene TRBV19, with D maybe TRBD2 (6 bases). V was cut by 3 bases and J by 1 base, with 9 bases left in between. The CDR3 runs to 14 residues. CDR1 LNHDA and CDR2 SQIVND come from the germline V gene (reference sequence). CDR3 in DNA: TGTGCCAGTAGTATTACCGGGGGCCAAGAGACCCAGTACTTC. Translated: CASSITGGQETQYF.

The J gene is TRBJ1-2, the V gene TRBV14, with D hard to call. Trimming pared 0 bases from V and 6 bases from J, leaving 11 bases between. Germline CDR1 SGHDN, CDR2 FVKESK. The CDR3 is 14 amino acids. The CDR3 region is CASSQDRTPHGYTF. As DNA, the CDR3 is TGTGCCAGCAGCCAAGATCGGACTCCACATGGCTACACCTTC.

The rearrangement links TRBV2 to TRBJ2-6; TRBD2 matches 7 bases. Losses at the gene ends were 3 bases for V and 0 bases for J; bases not matched to a gene: 8. Germline V lookup: CDR1 SNHLY, CDR2 FYNNEI. This CDR3 region has 18 residues. This chain's CDR3 is CASSDSRLASSGANVLTF. CDR3 nucleotide sequence: TGTGCCAGCAGTGACTCAAGACTAGCCTCCTCTGGGGCCAACGTCCTGACTTTC.

CDR3 amino acids: CASSQDPSSNEAFF. CDR3 bases: TGTGCCAGCAGCCAAGATCCCTCCAGTAACGAAGCTTTCTTT. This chain connects TRBV4-2 to TRBJ1-1; no clear D. V lost 0 bases to trimming and J lost 8 bases, with 13 bases between them. Germline CDR1 LGHNA, CDR2 YNFKEQ. The CDR3 runs 14 residues.

This chain's CDR3 is CASSPGHTSSSTDTQYF. In DNA, the CDR3 is TGTGCCAGCAGTCCTGGGCATACATCGTCTAGCACAGATACGCAGTATTTT. V gene TRBV6-4 combines with J gene TRBJ2-3; D is unresolved. CDR1 and CDR2 from the germline V gene are MRHNA and SNTAGT. Trimming shortened V by 5 bases and J by 0 bases, and 18 bases separated the two germline ends. The CDR3 runs to 17 residues.

This clone has more than one count but fewer than ten. The V and J genes are TRBV6-5 and TRBJ1-4; 10 bases line up with TRBD1. The CDR3 sequence is 16 residues long. Germline CDR1 reads MNHEY; CDR2 reads SVGAGI. The V segment lost 4 bases and the J segment 7 bases; nucleotides outside the gene matches: 9. DNA for the CDR3: TGTGCCAGCAGTTCGCCCCGGACAGGGGGAGGTGAAAAACTGTTTTTT. This gives the protein CASSSPRTGGGEKLFF.

In this sample, this clone turned up once. This chain connects TRBV5-6 to TRBJ1-6; D might be TRBD1 (5 bases). This CDR3 has 15 residues. V was trimmed by 7 bases and J by 8 bases, leaving 19 bases between them. Germline V gene data show CDR1 as SGHDT and CDR2 as YYEEEE. The CDR3 is CASSEGIRGYSPLHF. The CDR3 coding sequence is TGTGCCAGCTCCGAGGGGATTCGGGGGTATTCACCCCTCCACTTT.

The chain carries TRBV4-1 and TRBJ1-1; D perhaps matches TRBD1 (5 bases). The germline V gene encodes CDR1 MGHRA and CDR2 YSYEKL. V was shortened by 2 bases and J by 2 bases, with 15 bases between the two germline ends. The CDR3 covers 16 residues. The CDR3 is CASSQPTRGLNTEAFF. CDR3 bases: TGCGCCAGCAGCCAACCCACGCGGGGGTTAAACACTGAAGCTTTCTTT.

This clone was picked up one time. CDR3 nucleotide sequence: TGTGCCAGGACAGGGGCTTTCTCTGGGGCCAACGTCCTGACTTTC. Amino acid sequence: CARTGAFSGANVLTF. The chain has TRBV2 and TRBJ2-6; 8 positions agree with TRBD1. CDR3 size: 15 residues. V shed 9 bases, J shed 0 bases, and the junction held 4 bases outside the gene matches. From germline, CDR1 is SNHLY and CDR2 FYNNEI.